This T cell receptor (beta chain) was profiled in a study of tumor and adjacent non-tumor tissue in lung cancer. Study-level information: The cohort had around twelve adenocarcinoma, a couple of squamous cell and 1 small cell patients.

Germline V CDR1 and CDR2: MNHEY, SVGEGT. The CDR3 runs to 14 residues. The library came from three nested PCR rounds adapted from ARM-PCR protocols. TCRdb redid the calling of the multiplex PCR reads with MiXCR, one entry per CDR3 protein. The table lists under 140,000 distinct CDR3 sequences, roughly 84% of them singletons. The template was RNA from unsorted bulk tissue. In the case of this clonotype: Antigen specificity is unknown. One end of the junction varies from germline; a read error may be responsible.

Study-wide results and limits: In normal lung, the top 100 clones were significantly more dominant than in tumor. Compared with tumor, normal lung showed significantly lower TCR diversity.

This chain joins TRBV6-2 or TRBV6-3 and TRBJ2-7; 8 nucleotides align to TRBD2. The sequence came from a man in his 70s with non-small cell lung cancer. Sequencing was carried out using lung tumor tissue. DNA of the CDR3: TGCGCCAGCAATCCGGGACTAGTGGTCTACGAGGAGTACTTC. This sequence encodes CASNPGLVVYEEYF.